What follows are 9 T cell receptor beta chains derived from one specimen sequenced in a study of blood T cell repertoires in COVID-19 (TCRdb year 2020). Library generation was performed with the immunoSEQ multiplex PCR assay. TCRdb re-hosts the immuneACCESS table, in-frame sequences only. Its copies lack some clones; in the studies checked, an unresolved V gene accounts for under half of them, and the cause for the rest is not known. The sample contains about 60,000 clones, 82% of them found a single time. The ten largest clones take up about 6.2% of the sample. Sequencing used peripheral blood. Receptors originate from a man aged 55 to 70 with acute or convalescent COVID-19.

Details on this clone: A junction boundary mismatches the germline segment, possibly from a read error. The same CDR3 also results from other DNA sequences found in this sample. This chain's CDR3 is CASSLTGAGGPQAQHF. The CDR3 nucleotides are TGTGCCAGTAGCCTTACGGGGGCGGGGGGTCCTCAGGCCCAGCATTTT. The gene calls are TRBV19 and TRBJ1-5, with a weak D call TRBD1 (6 bases). CDR1 and CDR2 from the germline V gene are LNHDA and SQIVND (reference sequence). The length of the CDR3 is 16 residues.

This clone showed up just a few times. The V and J genes are TRBV6-5 and TRBJ1-5; a possible D gene is TRBD1 (5 bases). V was trimmed by 7 bases and J by 2 bases, leaving 12 bases between them. There are 14 residues in the CDR3. CDR1 and CDR2 from the germline V gene are MNHEY and SVGAGI. The CDR3 sequence is CASTPAGGNQPQHF. DNA for the CDR3: TGTGCCAGCACCCCGGCGGGGGGCAATCAGCCCCAGCATTTT.

The rearrangement joins TRBV12-5 to TRBJ1-1, with a tentative D call TRBD1 (5 bases). This CDR3 spans 15 amino acids. Germline-derived CDR1 and CDR2 are LGHNT and FRNRAP. Trimming left V 0 bases short and J 9 bases short, with 17 bases between. DNA for the CDR3: TGTGCTAGTGGTTTGGTTACGGACACCCCATACCAAGCTTTCTTT. Translation gives CASGLVTDTPYQAFF. Full variable domain (rest looked up from reference TRBV12-5 and TRBJ1-1): DARVTQTPRHKVTEMGQEVTMRCQPILGHNTVFWYRQTMMQGLELLAYFRNRAPLDDSGMPKDRFSAEMPDATLATLKIQPSEPRDSAVYFCASGLVTDTPYQAFFGQGTRLTVV.

The chain links TRBV7-2 to TRBJ1-1; no clear D. CDR1 and CDR2 (germline): SGHTA, FQGNSA. Trimming stripped 2 bases from V and 1 base from J, with 8 bases between. The CDR3 consists of 14 residues. CDR3 amino acids: CASSLRRQNTEAFF. CDR3 coding DNA: TGTGCCAGCAGCTTAAGGCGGCAGAACACTGAAGCTTTCTTT.

This chain connects TRBV7-7 to TRBJ2-3; 9 nucleotides match TRBD1. With V trimmed by 5 bases and J by 4 bases, 13 bases remained unmatched. The CDR3 has 17 residues. Germline V CDR1 and CDR2: SSHAT, FNYEAQ (reference sequence). CDR3 region: CASSANSGTGRSDTQYF. The DNA for the CDR3 is TGTGCCAGCAGCGCCAACTCCGGGACAGGGAGATCAGATACGCAGTATTTT.

This chain connects TRBV30 to TRBJ1-1; 8 bases align to TRBD1. Per the germline V gene, CDR1 is GTSNPN and CDR2 is SVGIG (reference sequence). Unmatched junction bases numbered 4, after V lost 4 bases and J lost 6 bases. This CDR3 has 12 residues. The CDR3, as DNA: TGTGCCTGGACTTCAGGGGGCGCTGAAGCTTTCTTT. Residues: CAWTSGGAEAFF. Looking up the rest from reference TRBV30 and TRBJ1-1 gives the full variable domain: SQTIHQWPATLVQPVGSPLSLECTVEGTSNPNLYWYRQAAGRGLQLLFYSVGIGQISSEVPQNLSASRPQDRQFILSSKKLLLSDSGFYLCAWTSGGAEAFFGQGTRLTVV.

J is TRBJ2-2 and V is TRBV11-3; D might be TRBD1 (6 bases). Trimming stripped 5 bases from V and 7 bases from J, with 17 bases between. Germline V lookup: CDR1 SGHNT, CDR2 YENEEA. The CDR3 is 15 residues long. The CDR3 coding sequence is TGTGCCAGCAGCCTCGGACAGAGTTACTTCGGGGAGCTGTTTTTT. Translated, it gives CASSLGQSYFGELFF.

This chain connects TRBV6-5 to TRBJ1-2; 7 bases are a match to TRBD1. Per the germline V gene, CDR1 is MNHEY and CDR2 is SVGAGI. Germline trimming cut 1 base from V and 10 bases from J; bases unmatched to any gene: 9. This CDR3 comprises 14 residues. CDR3 in amino acids: CASSYWGQYYFYTF. CDR3 nucleotide sequence: TGTGCCAGCAGTTACTGGGGACAGTACTACTTCTACACCTTC.

The J gene is TRBJ1-6, the V gene TRBV5-1; a possible D gene is TRBD1 (5 bases). The germline V and J ends were trimmed by 0 bases and 9 bases, with 13 bases remaining between them. CDR1 is SGHRS, CDR2 YFSETQ, per germline. CDR3 length equals 15 residues. CDR3 region: CASSLAGIGRSPLHF. For the CDR3, the DNA is TGCGCCAGCAGCTTGGCAGGGATCGGTCGTTCACCCCTCCACTTT.